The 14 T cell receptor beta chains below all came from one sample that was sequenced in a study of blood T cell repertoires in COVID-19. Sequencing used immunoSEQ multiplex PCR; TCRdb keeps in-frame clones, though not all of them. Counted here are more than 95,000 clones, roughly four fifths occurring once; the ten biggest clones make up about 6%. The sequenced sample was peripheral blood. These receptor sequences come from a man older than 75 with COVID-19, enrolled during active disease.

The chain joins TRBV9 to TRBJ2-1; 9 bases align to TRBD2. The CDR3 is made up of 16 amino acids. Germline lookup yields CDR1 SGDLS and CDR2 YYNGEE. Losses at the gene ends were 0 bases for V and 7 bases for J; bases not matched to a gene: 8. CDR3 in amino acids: CASSVDGSGSGNEQFF. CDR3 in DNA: TGTGCCAGCAGCGTAGATGGTAGCGGGAGTGGGAATGAGCAGTTCTTC.

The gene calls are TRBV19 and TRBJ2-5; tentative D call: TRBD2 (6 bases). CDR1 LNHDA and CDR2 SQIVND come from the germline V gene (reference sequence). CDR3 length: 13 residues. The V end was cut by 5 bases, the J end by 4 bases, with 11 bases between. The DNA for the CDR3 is TGTGCCAGTAGTGATAGCGGAGGAGAGACCCAGTACTTC. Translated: CASSDSGGETQYF.

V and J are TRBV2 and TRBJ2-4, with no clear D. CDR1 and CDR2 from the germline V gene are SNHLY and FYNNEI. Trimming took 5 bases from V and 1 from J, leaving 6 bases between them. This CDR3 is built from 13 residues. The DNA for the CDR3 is TGTGCCAGCAGTCTAGACGCCAAAAACATTCAGTACTTC. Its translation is CASSLDAKNIQYF.

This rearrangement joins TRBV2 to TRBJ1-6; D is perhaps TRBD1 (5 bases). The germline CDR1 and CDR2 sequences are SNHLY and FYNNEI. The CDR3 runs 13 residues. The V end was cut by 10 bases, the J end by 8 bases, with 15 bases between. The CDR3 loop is CATLLETDSPLHF. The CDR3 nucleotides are TGTGCCACCCTCTTGGAGACAGATTCACCCCTCCACTTT.

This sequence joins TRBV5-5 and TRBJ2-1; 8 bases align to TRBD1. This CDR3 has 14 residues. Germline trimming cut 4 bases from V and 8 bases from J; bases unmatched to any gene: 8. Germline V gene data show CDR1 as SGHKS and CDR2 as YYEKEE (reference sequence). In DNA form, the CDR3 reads TGTGCCAGCAGCCTCCAGGGGGCTAGCCATGAGCAGTTCTTC. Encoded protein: CASSLQGASHEQFF. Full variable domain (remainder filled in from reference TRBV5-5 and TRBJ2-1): DAGVTQSPTHLIKTRGQQVTLRCSPISGHKSVSWYQQVLGQGPQFIFQYYEKEERGRGNFPDRFSARQFPNYSSELNVNALLLGDSALYLCASSLQGASHEQFFGPGTRLTVL.

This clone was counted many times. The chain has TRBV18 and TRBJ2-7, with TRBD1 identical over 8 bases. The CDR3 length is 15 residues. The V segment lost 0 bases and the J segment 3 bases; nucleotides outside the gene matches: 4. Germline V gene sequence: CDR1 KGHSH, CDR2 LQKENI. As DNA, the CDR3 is TGTGCCAGCTCACCACCGAGGACAGGGAACTACGAGCAGTACTTC. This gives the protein CASSPPRTGNYEQYF.

CDR3 sequence reads: CASSVGLAGGETQYF. The CDR3 DNA is TGTGCCAGCAGCGTAGGACTAGCGGGAGGAGAGACCCAGTACTTC. J is TRBJ2-5 and V is TRBV9, with 13 bases aligning to TRBD2. The germline V gene has CDR1 SGDLS and CDR2 YYNGEE. CDR3 length equals 15 residues. V lost 0 bases and J lost 4; bases outside the gene matches: 0.

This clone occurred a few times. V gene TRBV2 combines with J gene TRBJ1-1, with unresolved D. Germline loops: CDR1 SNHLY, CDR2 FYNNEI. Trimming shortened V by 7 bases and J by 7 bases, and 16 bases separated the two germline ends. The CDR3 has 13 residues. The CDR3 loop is CASTTTGGIEAFF. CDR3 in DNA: TGTGCCAGCACTACTACCGGAGGGATTGAAGCTTTCTTT.

The CDR3 region is CARSLPSERRENTIYF. The CDR3 nucleotides are TGTGCCAGAAGCCTCCCCTCCGAGAGGAGAGAAAACACCATATATTTT. The V call is TRBV5-3, the J call TRBJ1-3, with D unclear. TRBV5-3 carries the ORF label, with uncertain function. The CDR3 is 16 residues long. Trimming removed 4 bases at V and 6 bases at J, with 20 bases between.

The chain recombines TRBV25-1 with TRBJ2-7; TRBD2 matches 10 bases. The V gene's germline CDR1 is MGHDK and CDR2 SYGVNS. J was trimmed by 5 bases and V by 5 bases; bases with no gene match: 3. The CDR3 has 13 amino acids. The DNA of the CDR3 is TGTGCCAGCAGTCAAGCGGGAGGGGACGAGCAGTACTTC. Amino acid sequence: CASSQAGGDEQYF.

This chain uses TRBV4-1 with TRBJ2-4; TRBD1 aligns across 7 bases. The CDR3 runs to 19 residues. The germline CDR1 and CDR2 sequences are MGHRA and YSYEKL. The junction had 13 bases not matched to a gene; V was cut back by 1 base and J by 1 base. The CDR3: CASSQVSPPVQGAKNIQYF. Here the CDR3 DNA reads TGCGCCAGCAGCCAAGTTAGCCCGCCGGTACAGGGGGCCAAAAACATTCAGTACTTC.

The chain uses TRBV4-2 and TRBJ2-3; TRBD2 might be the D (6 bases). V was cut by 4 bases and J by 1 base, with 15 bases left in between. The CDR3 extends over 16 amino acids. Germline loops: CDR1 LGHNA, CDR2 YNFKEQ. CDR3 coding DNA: TGTGCCAGCAGCCCTGCGGGCGGGAAAGGCACAGATACGCAGTATTTT. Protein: CASSPAGGKGTDTQYF.

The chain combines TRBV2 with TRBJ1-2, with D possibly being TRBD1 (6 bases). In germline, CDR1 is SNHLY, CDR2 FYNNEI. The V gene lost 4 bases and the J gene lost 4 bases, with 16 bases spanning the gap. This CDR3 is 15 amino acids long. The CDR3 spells CASSGARGGSYGYTF. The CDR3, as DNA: TGTGCCAGCAGTGGGGCAAGAGGGGGATCCTATGGCTACACCTTC. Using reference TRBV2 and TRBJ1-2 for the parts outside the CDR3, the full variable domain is EPEVTQTPSHQVTQMGQEVILRCVPISNHLYFYWYRQILGQKVEFLVSFYNNEISEKSEIFDDQFSVERPDGSNFTLKIRSTKLEDSAMYFCASSGARGGSYGYTFGSGTRLTVV.

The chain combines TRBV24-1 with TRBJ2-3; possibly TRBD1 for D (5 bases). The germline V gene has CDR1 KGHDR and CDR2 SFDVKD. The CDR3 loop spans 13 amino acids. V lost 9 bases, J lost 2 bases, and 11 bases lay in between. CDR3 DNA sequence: TGTGCCACCGCCAGGGCAGACACAGATACGCAGTATTTT. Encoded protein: CATARADTDTQYF.